This TCR beta chain was identified during a study of T cells expressing NK-cell markers. Overall study: Most of the eight sequenced donors were HCMV-seropositive; one was seronegative.

UMI-tagged 5'RACE template switching yielded the TCR beta cDNA. TCRdb reprocessed the 5' RACE reads, keeping one entry per CDR3 protein, no DNA. The listing contains some 300,000 distinct CDR3 sequences. The CDR3 has 15 residues. Germline lookup yields CDR1 SQVTM and CDR2 ANQGSEA. This rearrangement joins TRBV29-1 to TRBJ2-2. Sequencing was done on a sample of blood T cells: a sorted CD56 or NKG2C T cell subset, CD4+ or CD8+ T cells, or bulk PBMC T cells (not recorded which). This clonotype originated in a man in his late teens or twenties in good health. The CDR3 sequence: CSVGGGYGSTGELFF.